A single T cell receptor (beta chain) is shown here with its context. This record comes from a study of human T cells and chemical hapten exposure. Study summary: Researchers reported sensitizing a roughly 2 cm by roughly 2 cm upper inner arm skin site with 2% DPC. There were weekly diphenylcyclopropenone doses to the scalp for patients throughout the roughly 24-week study.

Time point specified: patch test 2, 6 weeks after DPC sensitization. Treatment in this sample: therapeutic diphenylcyclopropenone sensitization with weekly scalp DPC. Blood was collected ahead of every patch test applied. A single record per CDR3 protein comes from TCRdb applying MiXCR to the RACE reads. Among roughly 96,000 distinct CDR3 sequences listed, 9.3% were seen once. In germline, CDR1 is MNHEY, CDR2 SMNVEV (reference sequence). The CDR3 totals 17 residues. V lost 5 bases, J lost 1 base, and 11 bases stayed unmatched. The sequence was obtained from a woman in her thirties or forties with alopecia areata. Some clones in this sample may be carry-over from other donors' samples. The specimen comprised whole blood, sampled in connection with sensitization to the hapten diphenylcyclopropenone (DPC). The chain joins TRBV27 to TRBJ1-3, with TRBD1 identical over 7 bases. CDR3 amino acids: CASSPGQALLSGNTIYF. As DNA, the CDR3 is TGTGCCAGCAGTCCTGGACAGGCCCTCCTATCTGGAAACACCATATATTTT.